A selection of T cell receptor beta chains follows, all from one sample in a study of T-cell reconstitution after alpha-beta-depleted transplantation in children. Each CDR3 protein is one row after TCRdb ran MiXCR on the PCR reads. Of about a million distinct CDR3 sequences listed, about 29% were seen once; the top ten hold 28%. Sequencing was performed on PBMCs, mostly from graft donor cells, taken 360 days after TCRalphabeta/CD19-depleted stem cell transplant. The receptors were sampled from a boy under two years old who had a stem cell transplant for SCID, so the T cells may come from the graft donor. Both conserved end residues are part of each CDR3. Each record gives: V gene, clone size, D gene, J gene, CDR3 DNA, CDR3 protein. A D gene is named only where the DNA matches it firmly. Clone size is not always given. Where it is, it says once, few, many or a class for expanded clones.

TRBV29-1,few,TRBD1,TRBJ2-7,TGCAGCGTTGTCGGGACAGGACCCTTCTACGAGCAGTACTTC,CSVVGTGPFYEQYF
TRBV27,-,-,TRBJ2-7,TGTGCCAGCAGTTTTTCCGGGGACTACGAGCAGTACTTC,CASSFSGDYEQYF
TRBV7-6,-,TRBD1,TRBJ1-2,TGTGCCAGCAGCTTCAGTAGTACGCACAGGGGCCTTAACTATGGCTACACCTTC,CASSFSSTHRGLNYGYTF
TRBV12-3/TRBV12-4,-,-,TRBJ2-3,TGTGCCAGCAGTTTATACGGAGGGAATACGCAGTATTTT,CASSLYGGNTQYF
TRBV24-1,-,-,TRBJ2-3,TGTGCCACCGCCCCCGAGGCGGGGGCGACGCAGTATTTT,CATAPEAGATQYF
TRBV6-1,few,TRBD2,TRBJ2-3,TGTGCCAGCAGTCCGCACCCGGGGGGGCCAGATACGCAGTATTTT,CASSPHPGGPDTQYF
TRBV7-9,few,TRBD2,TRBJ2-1,TGTGCCAGCAGCTTAAAGGCCCCTAGGACTAGCGGGGGGAAGCAGTTCTTC,CASSLKAPRTSGGKQFF
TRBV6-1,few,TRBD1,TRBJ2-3,TGTGCCAGCAGTCGCCGGGACAGGGGGTTCACAGATACGCAGTATTTT,CASSRRDRGFTDTQYF
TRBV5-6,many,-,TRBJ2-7,TGTGCCAGCAGCGGGGACGGTTACGAGCAGTACTTC,CASSGDGYEQYF
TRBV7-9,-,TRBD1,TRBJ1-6,TGTGCCAGCACAACAGGGGGCGCGAATTCACCCCTCCACTTT,CASTTGGANSPLHF
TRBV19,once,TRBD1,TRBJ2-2,TGTGCCAGTCTGGGGACAGGGGTCGGGGAGCTGTTTTTT,CASLGTGVGELFF
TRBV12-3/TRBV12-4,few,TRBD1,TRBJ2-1,TGTGCCAGCAGCCCACTCGGGACAGCTTTCTATGAGCAGTTCTTC,CASSPLGTAFYEQFF
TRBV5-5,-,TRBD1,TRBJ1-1,TGTGCCAGCAGCCGGACCCGCGGGACAGGGGGTTACACTGAAGCTTTCTTT,CASSRTRGTGGYTEAFF
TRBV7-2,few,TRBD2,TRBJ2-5,TGTGCCAGCAGACTACGCCGGGGACTATCATATAGGGAGACCCAGTACTTC,CASRLRRGLSYRETQYF
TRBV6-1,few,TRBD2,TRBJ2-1,TGTGCCAGCAGTGACCGACTAGCGGGGCATTACAATGAGCAGTTCTTC,CASSDRLAGHYNEQFF
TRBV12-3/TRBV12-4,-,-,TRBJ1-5,TGTGCCAGCTGTCCCCGGGGGGTCAATCAGCCCCAGCATTTT,CASCPRGVNQPQHF
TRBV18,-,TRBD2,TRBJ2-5,TGTGCCAGCTCAGCCGGACTAGCGGGACCAGGAGGAGCCCAGTACTTC,CASSAGLAGPGGAQYF
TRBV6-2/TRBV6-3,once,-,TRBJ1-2,TGTGCCAGCAGCCACCAACAGGGAGGCCATGGCTACACCTTC,CASSHQQGGHGYTF
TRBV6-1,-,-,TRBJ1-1,TGTGCCAGCAGCTCCCTAGGGGGGAGGACTGAAGCTTTCTTT,CASSSLGGRTEAFF
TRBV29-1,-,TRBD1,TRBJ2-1,TGCAGCGGGGGACAGGGGCCCGACAATGAGAAGTTCTTC,CSGGQGPDNEKFF
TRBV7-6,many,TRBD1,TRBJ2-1,TGTGCCAGCAGCTACGACAGGGGGAACAATGAGCAGTTCTTC,CASSYDRGNNEQFF
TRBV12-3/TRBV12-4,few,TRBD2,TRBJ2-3,TGTGCCAGCAGTTTATGGGCCGGGAGGGGAGATACGCAGTATTTT,CASSLWAGRGDTQYF
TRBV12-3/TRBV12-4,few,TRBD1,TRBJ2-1,TGTGCCAGCAGACCACAGGGGGCCGTCTACAATGAGCAGTTCTTC,CASRPQGAVYNEQFF
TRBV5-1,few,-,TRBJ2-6,TGCGCCAGCAGTTTCCACCTAGTACAGGGCTACTACTCTGGGGCCAACGTCCTGACTTTC,CASSFHLVQGYYSGANVLTF
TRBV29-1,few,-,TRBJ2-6,TGCAGCGTTGGGACACCTGTTGGGTCTGGGGCCAACGTCCTGACTTTC,CSVGTPVGSGANVLTF
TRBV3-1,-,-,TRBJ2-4,TGTGCCAGCAGCCAAGATCCGCCCAGCAGGGTCGCCAAAAACATTCAGTACTTC,CASSQDPPSRVAKNIQYF
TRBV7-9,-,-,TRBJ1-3,TGTGCCAGCAGCTCCACGCGGACAGACTCTGGAAACACCATATATTTT,CASSSTRTDSGNTIYF
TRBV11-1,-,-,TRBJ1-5,TGTGCCAGCAGGACAGGTCGGTCGGATCAGCCCCAGCATTTT,CASRTGRSDQPQHF
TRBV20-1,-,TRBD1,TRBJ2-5,TGCAGTGCCCGAGGGACAGGCCCAGGGATTGGGACCCAGTACTTC,CSARGTGPGIGTQYF
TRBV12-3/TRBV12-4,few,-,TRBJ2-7,TGTGCCAGCAGTTGGGCTCAAAACTCCTACGAGCAGTACTTC,CASSWAQNSYEQYF
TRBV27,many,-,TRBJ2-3,TGTGCCAGCAGTCCGGAGCGACTTGGGGCAGATACGCAGTATTTT,CASSPERLGADTQYF
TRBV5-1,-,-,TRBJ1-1,TGCGCCAGCAGCCTGGGCGTCAAGAACACTGAAGCTTTCTTT,CASSLGVKNTEAFF
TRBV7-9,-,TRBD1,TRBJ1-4,TGTGCCAGCAGCGCCTACAGGGGCGCTAATGAAAAACTGTTTTTT,CASSAYRGANEKLFF
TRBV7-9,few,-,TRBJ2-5,TGTGCCAGCAGCTCCTCCGTCGCCGCGACCCAGTACTTC,CASSSSVAATQYF
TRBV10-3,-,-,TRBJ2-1,TGTGCCATCAGAGCATGGGACGTCACTGAGCAGTTCTTC,CAIRAWDVTEQFF
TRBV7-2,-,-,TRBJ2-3,TGTGCCAGCAGCTTATGGTCCCCGGGCACAGATACGCAGTATTTT,CASSLWSPGTDTQYF
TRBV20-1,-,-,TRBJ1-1,TGCAGTGCTAGAGTCCCGGGTCCTACTGAAGCTTTCTTT,CSARVPGPTEAFF
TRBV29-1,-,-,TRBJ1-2,TGCAGCGTTGTGATGCGTAACTATGGCTACACCTTC,CSVVMRNYGYTF
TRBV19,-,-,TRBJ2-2,TGTGCCAGTACGCTCCACGGGAAGAACACCGGGGAGCTGTTTTTT,CASTLHGKNTGELFF
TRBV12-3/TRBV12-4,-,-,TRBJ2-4,TGTGCCAGCAGTTCTTGGATAGCCAAAAACATTCAGTACTTC,CASSSWIAKNIQYF
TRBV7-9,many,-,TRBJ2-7,TGTGCCAGCAGCCTACAGGACTACGAGCAGTACTTC,CASSLQDYEQYF
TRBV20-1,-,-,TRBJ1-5,TGCAGTGCTTACCGGGACAAGAATCAGCCCCAGCATTTT,CSAYRDKNQPQHF
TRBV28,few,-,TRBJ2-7,TGTGCCAGCAGTTCCATAGACACACGTTTGGAGGAGCAGTACTTC,CASSSIDTRLEEQYF
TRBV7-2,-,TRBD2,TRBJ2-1,TGTGCCAGCAGCTACCCCGGACTAGCGGGGGGTTACAATGAGCAGTTCTTC,CASSYPGLAGGYNEQFF
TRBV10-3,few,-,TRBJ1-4,TGTGCCATCAGGGCTACTGCAACTAATGAAAAACTGTTTTTT,CAIRATATNEKLFF
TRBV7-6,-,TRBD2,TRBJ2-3,TGTGCCAGCAGCTTAGGACTAGCGCCAGGCACAGATACGCAGTATTTT,CASSLGLAPGTDTQYF
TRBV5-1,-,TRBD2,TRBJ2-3,TGCGCCAGCAGCAAAATAGCGGGGGGGCCGGTAGATACGCAGTATTTT,CASSKIAGGPVDTQYF
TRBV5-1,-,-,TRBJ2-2,TGCGCCAGCAGCCTGAGAAGTTCCGGGGAGCTGTTTTTT,CASSLRSSGELFF
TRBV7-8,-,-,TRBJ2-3,TGTGCCAGCAGTCGAAAAGTGGGGGGCGCGTCGGGGCAGTATTTT,CASSRKVGGASGQYF
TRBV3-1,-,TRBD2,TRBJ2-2,TGTGCCAGCAGCCACCTAGACGGACTAGGGAGAACCGGGGAGCTGTTTTTT,CASSHLDGLGRTGELFF